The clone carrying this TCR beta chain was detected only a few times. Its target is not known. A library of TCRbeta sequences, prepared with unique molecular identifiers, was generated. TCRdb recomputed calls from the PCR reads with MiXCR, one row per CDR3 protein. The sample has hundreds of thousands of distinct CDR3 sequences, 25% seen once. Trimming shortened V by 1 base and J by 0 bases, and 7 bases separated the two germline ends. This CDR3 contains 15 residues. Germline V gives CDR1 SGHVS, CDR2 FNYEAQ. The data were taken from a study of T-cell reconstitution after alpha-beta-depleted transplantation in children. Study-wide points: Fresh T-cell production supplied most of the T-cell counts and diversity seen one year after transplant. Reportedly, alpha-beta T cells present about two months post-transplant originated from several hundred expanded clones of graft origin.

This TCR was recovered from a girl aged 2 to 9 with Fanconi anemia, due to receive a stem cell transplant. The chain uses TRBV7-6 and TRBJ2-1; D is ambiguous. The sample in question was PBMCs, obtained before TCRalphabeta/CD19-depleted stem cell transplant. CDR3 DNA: TGTGCCAGCAGCTTAGAGGTCGGCTCCTACAATGAGCAGTTCTTC. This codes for CASSLEVGSYNEQFF.